The 12 T cell receptor beta chains below come from one sample, sequenced in a study of beta chain features in type 1 diabetes. Study-level points and caveats: Within each of all four CD4+ subsets, Type 1 diabetes patients had TCRB CDR3s that were moderately but significantly shorter.

These receptors lack a known antigen. Expressed TCRB transcripts were sequenced because the isolated RNA had all been reverse transcribed beforehand. The method was immunoSEQ multiplex PCR; TCRdb's version includes in-frame clones alone and lacks a portion of them. The sample has hundreds of thousands of clones, about an eighth seen once. Sequenced sample: naive CD4+ T cells from blood. The receptor source for this set is a man aged 18 to 35 with type 1 diabetes.

The gene calls are TRBV5-1 and TRBJ1-4; D ambiguous. The CDR3 consists of 15 residues. The germline gives CDR1 SGHRS, CDR2 YFSETQ. Trimming pared 2 bases from V and 0 bases from J, leaving 8 bases between. The CDR3 coding sequence is TGCGCCAGCAGCTTCTATCCGGCAACTAATGAAAAACTGTTTTTT. It specifies CASSFYPATNEKLFF.

A few counts support this clone. This rearrangement joins TRBV5-8 to TRBJ1-6; D perhaps matches TRBD1 (5 bases). Germline V CDR1 and CDR2: SGHTS, YDEGEE. This CDR3 comprises 13 residues. V lost 5 bases to trimming and J lost 9 bases, with 12 bases between them. The DNA for the CDR3 is TGTGCCAGCAGTAGACAGATGGGTTCACCCCTCCACTTT. Translating it yields CASSRQMGSPLHF.

V gene TRBV28 combines with J gene TRBJ1-1; TRBD1 aligns across 8 bases. V lost 10 bases and J lost 11; bases outside the gene matches: 12. CDR1 MDHEN and CDR2 SYDVKM come from the germline V gene. The length of the CDR3 is 12 residues. For the CDR3, the DNA is TGTGCCACCGCGTCAGGGGGCCTCTCTGCTTTCTTT. Protein: CATASGGLSAFF.

The rearrangement links TRBV9 to TRBJ1-1; no firm D call. V was trimmed by 4 bases and J by 2 bases, leaving 9 bases between them. Germline V lookup: CDR1 SGDLS, CDR2 YYNGEE. This CDR3 region has 13 residues. Here the CDR3 reads CASSPLDNTEAFF. CDR3 sequence (DNA): TGTGCCAGCAGCCCCCTAGACAACACTGAAGCTTTCTTT.

J is TRBJ2-7 and V is TRBV6-5, with 7 bases aligning to TRBD1. This CDR3 has 12 residues. V trimming: 6 bases; J trimming: 6 bases; junction bases outside the gene matches: 5. Germline CDR1 and CDR2: MNHEY and SVGAGI. CDR3 sequence (DNA): TGTGCCAGCAGCAGAGACAGGGTCGAGCAGTACTTC. Amino acid sequence: CASSRDRVEQYF.

This clone was detected a few times. The CDR3 DNA reads as TGTGCCAGCAGCTCTCCGACAGGGAGAAACACCGGGGAGCTGTTTTTT. Translated: CASSSPTGRNTGELFF. This chain uses TRBV11-3 with TRBJ2-2, with 7 positions matching TRBD1. Trimming removed 4 bases from V and 2 bases from J; junction bases left unmatched: 7. Germline V gene lookup returns CDR1 SGHNT and CDR2 YENEEA. This CDR3 is 16 amino acids long.

V usage is TRBV19 and J usage is TRBJ2-2; D is ambiguous. Germline-derived CDR1 and CDR2 are LNHDA and SQIVND (reference sequence). Trimming stripped 4 bases from V and 10 bases from J, with 13 bases between. The CDR3 spans 13 residues. CDR3 sequence reads: CASSNLGPVELFF. CDR3 bases: TGTGCCAGTAGTAACCTCGGTCCTGTGGAGCTGTTTTTT.

J is TRBJ1-1 and V is TRBV7-9; D remains unclear. Trimming removed 8 bases at V and 1 base at J, with 11 bases between. Germline V gene data show CDR1 as SEHNR and CDR2 as FQNEAQ (reference sequence). This CDR3 has 13 residues. This CDR3 reads CASGMEENTEAFF. The CDR3 DNA reads as TGTGCCAGCGGCATGGAAGAGAACACTGAAGCTTTCTTT.

This clone has a handful of counts. The chain has TRBV28 and TRBJ1-1, with TRBD1 as a possible D gene (5 bases). V dropped 8 bases and J dropped 6 bases, with 19 bases sitting between them. The CDR3 loop spans 14 amino acids. Looked up from germline, CDR1 is MDHEN and CDR2 is SYDVKM. The CDR3 region is CASREGRGEAEAFF. The CDR3 DNA reads TGTGCCAGCCGAGAGGGGCGTGGAGAAGCTGAAGCTTTCTTT.

Concerning this clone itself: The sample contains more than one DNA sequence encoding this CDR3. The chain employs TRBV30 and TRBJ2-1; D may be TRBD1 (6 bases). Germline values: CDR1 GTSNPN, CDR2 SVGIG (reference sequence). V lost 0 bases and J 10 bases, leaving 7 bases between the germline ends. The CDR3 consists of 11 residues. The CDR3 loop reads CAWSVRGEQFF. The CDR3 DNA is TGTGCCTGGAGTGTCAGGGGAGAGCAGTTCTTC.

The V and J genes are TRBV27 and TRBJ1-1; TRBD1 aligns across 7 bases. The CDR3 length is 14 residues. Germline loops: CDR1 MNHEY, CDR2 SMNVEV (reference sequence). J was trimmed by 4 bases and V by 3 bases; bases with no gene match: 5. The CDR3 region is CASSFRQGSTEAFF. The DNA of the CDR3 is TGTGCCAGCAGTTTTCGACAGGGCAGCACTGAAGCTTTCTTT.

CDR3 in amino acids: CASSLAAASGRDEQYF. In DNA form, the CDR3 reads TGCGCCAGCAGCCTGGCGGCGGCTAGCGGGAGAGACGAGCAGTACTTC. The chain uses TRBV5-1 and TRBJ2-7, with 10 nucleotides matching TRBD2. J lost 5 bases, V lost 4 bases, and 12 bases had no gene match. The CDR3 has 16 residues. CDR1 and CDR2 from the germline V gene are SGHRS and YFSETQ.